One T cell receptor (beta chain) is described in this entry. Its antigen is unknown. Measured with immunoSEQ multiplex PCR; TCRdb has only the in-frame clones, and not every one. The sample has around 370,000 clones, just over 90% seen once. This sample was included in a study of Ad26.COV2.S vaccination and SARS-CoV-2 variants. This CDR3 spans 16 amino acids. The germline gives CDR1 MGHDK, CDR2 SYGVNS. V shed 2 bases, J shed 7 bases, and the junction held 8 bases outside the gene matches. Notes on the study in general: Vaccinees reportedly had broad spike-specific CD8+ and CD4+ T cell responses. Breadth and depth estimates from TCRs may understate total T cell responses.

The TCR sequence derives from a human donor who had recovered from COVID-19. The sample consisted of peripheral blood, taken after recovery from COVID-19. This chain connects TRBV25-1 to TRBJ2-2, with 9 bases lining up with TRBD1. CDR3 sequence: CASSEPQGARNGELFF. The CDR3 DNA reads as TGTGCCAGCAGTGAACCACAGGGGGCGCGTAACGGGGAGCTGTTTTTT.